This TCR beta chain is drawn from a study of blood T cell repertoires in COVID-19. The V and J ends lost 2 bases and 4 bases respectively, with 5 bases between them. This CDR3 spans 12 amino acids. CDR1 is LNHDA and CDR2 is SQIVND in the germline V gene (reference sequence). The repertoire was sequenced with immunoSEQ multiplex PCR; TCRdb's copy has only in-frame clones and lacks some. The sample contains a few hundred thousand clones, roughly 86% of which appear only once. The source is a woman in her 30s who had recovered from COVID-19. The chain carries TRBV19 and TRBJ1-1; no clear D gene. The sequencing sample was made of PBMCs or T cells enriched from blood (not recorded which). CDR3 bases: TGTGCCAGTAGTATACCCAGCACTGAAGCTTTCTTT. Residues: CASSIPSTEAFF.